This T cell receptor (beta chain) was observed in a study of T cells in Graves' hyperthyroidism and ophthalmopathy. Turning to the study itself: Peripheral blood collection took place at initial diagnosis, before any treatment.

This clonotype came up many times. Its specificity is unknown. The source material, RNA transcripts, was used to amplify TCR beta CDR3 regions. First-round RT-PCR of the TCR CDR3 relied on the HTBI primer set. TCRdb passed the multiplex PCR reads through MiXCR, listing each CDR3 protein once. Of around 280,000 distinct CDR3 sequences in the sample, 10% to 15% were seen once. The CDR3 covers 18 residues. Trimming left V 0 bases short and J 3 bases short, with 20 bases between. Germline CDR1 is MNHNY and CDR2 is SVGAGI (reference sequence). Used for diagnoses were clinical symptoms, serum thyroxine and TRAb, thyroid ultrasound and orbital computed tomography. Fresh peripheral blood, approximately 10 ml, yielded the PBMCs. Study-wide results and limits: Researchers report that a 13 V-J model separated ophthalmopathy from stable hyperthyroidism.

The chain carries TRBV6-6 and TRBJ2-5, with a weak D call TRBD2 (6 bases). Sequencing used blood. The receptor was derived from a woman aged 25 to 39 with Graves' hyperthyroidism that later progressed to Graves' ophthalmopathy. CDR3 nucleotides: TGTGCCAGCAGTTACTCGATCTTGGGACTGGCCGCGAAAGAGACCCAGTACTTC. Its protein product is CASSYSILGLAAKETQYF.